This T cell receptor (beta chain) was observed in a study of PD-1 blockade in mismatch repair-deficient tumors. Across the study: Enrolled about 2012-2016, patients had progressing, pretreated mismatch repair-deficient cancers of 12 types. Study-level points and caveats: After pembrolizumab, tumor-resident clones rose rapidly, then generally contracted before radiologic responses.

About this clone: Its target is not known.

CDR1 SGHDN and CDR2 FVKESK come from the germline V gene. CDR3 length equals 18 residues. V was pared by 3 bases and J by 1 base, with 8 bases of the junction left unmatched. Using immunoSEQ multiplex PCR, the repertoire was profiled, and TCRdb retains in-frame clones only, with some absent. This table has some 120,000 clones, 60% to 85% appearing once. All patients were mismatch repair deficient, assessed by either PCR or immunohistochemistry. The TCR-sequenced patients were a few responders to pembrolizumab. Sequencing was performed on peripheral blood, taken about 13 months after starting pembrolizumab. This receptor was taken from an adult with mismatch repair-deficient cancer. The chain employs TRBV14 and TRBJ2-3; TRBD2 agrees at 12 bases. CDR3 loop: CASSHQTSGSARTDTQYF. CDR3 nucleotides: TGTGCCAGCAGCCACCAGACTAGCGGGAGTGCCCGCACAGATACGCAGTATTTT.